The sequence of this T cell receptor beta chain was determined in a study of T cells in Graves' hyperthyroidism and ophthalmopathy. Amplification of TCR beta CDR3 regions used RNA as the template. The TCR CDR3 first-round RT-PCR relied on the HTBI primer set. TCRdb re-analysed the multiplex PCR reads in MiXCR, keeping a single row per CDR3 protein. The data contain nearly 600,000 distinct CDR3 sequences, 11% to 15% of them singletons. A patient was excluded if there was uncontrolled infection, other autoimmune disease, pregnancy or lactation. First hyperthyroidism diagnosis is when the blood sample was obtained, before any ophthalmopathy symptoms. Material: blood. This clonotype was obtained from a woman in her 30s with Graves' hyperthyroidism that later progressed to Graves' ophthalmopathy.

CDR3 residues: CASSQDSPGNEQFF. DNA of the CDR3: TGCGCCAGCAGCCAAGATTCCCCCGGCAATGAGCAGTTCTTC. The chain uses TRBV4-3 and TRBJ2-1; D gene uncertain. The CDR3 has 14 residues. Trimming took off 0 bases at V and 6 bases at J, with 9 bases between the two ends. The germline V gene has CDR1 LGHNA and CDR2 YSLEER.